The present T cell receptor beta chain was sequenced within a study of T cell responses to AZD1222 COVID-19 vaccine (dated by TCRdb to about 2021). Regarding the complete study: TCR sequencing covered fewer than 250 trial participants: 200 to 210 given two doses of AZD1222 and about 26 given two doses of MenACWY control vaccine. Trial participants were enrolled into age subgroups of 18-55, 56-69 and 70-plus years, which contained approximately 150, 30 and 60 TCR-sequenced participants, respectively.

On this clone itself: No antigen is known for it. No base quality information exists; no much larger clone differs at one position.

The CDR3 regions of human TCRbeta chains were subjected to immunosequencing. Per the source publication's procedure: Repertoire TCRs were matched against a reference library of SARS-CoV-2-specific TCRs generated with the MIRA antigen-specificity platform. Breadth was defined as the fraction of unique TCRs that were SARS-CoV-2-associated. Depth was defined as the fraction of total T cells that were SARS-CoV-2-associated. Using the MIRA data, each spike-specific TCR was mapped to the spike region that the TCR reacts to and placed in a CD4 or CD8 class. Log10-transformed breadth and depth values were compared by one-way ANOVA with Sidak's multiple comparisons tests. Entries here come from immuneACCESS through TCRdb and include only in-frame sequences with V and J called. Some clones fail to appear in such tables; in the studies checked, an unresolved V gene covers under half of the shortfall, and the cause of the remainder is unknown. The V and J calls and the clone size are those of that table, but D and trimming were determined from the DNA. The sample table holds about 150,000 clones, of which roughly 88% were seen once. The ten largest clones take up approximately 2% of the sample.

The sample's time point, from its label and the paper: about 28 days (+/-7) after the second vaccine dose. AZD1222 recipients given second doses at about 4 weeks or at about 12 weeks were pooled, since spike-specific TCR depth and breadth were not found to differ between the two schedules. Vaccinee samples were obtained from the UK trials COV001 and COV002, which included a single-blind randomized controlled phase 2/3 trial of AZD1222 (ChAdOx1 nCoV-19) in healthy adults. For TCRbeta chain sequencing, PBMC samples were collected from trial participants at day 0 and at day 28 after the second dose. V is clipped by 6 bases and J by 2 bases, and the sequence between their germline boundaries is 10 bases long. Taken from the germline V gene, the CDR1 and CDR2 loops are MNHEY and SVGAGI. The CDR3 sequence holds 13 residues, the cysteine and phenylalanine included. Of the read, only the CDR3 DNA is kept; its 39 bases are in frame from base 1.

The research as a whole found: Because no day 14 peak-response samples were available, repertoires were characterized only after the peak T cell response. Spike-specific TCR breadth and depth rose significantly after two AZD1222 doses compared with day 0 and with MenACWY recipients. The whole spike protein was spanned by vaccine-associated CD4 TCRs, and dominant responses were seen in regions 160-218 and 743-854. Conclusions about previously exposed vaccinees were limited because only six AZD1222 recipients were SARS-CoV-2 seropositive at baseline. Reportedly, close to half of the unique spike-specific TCRs recognized epitopes lying outside the regions that are mutated in the B.1.351 and B.1.1.7 variants. The 56-69-year group was small, and its depth increase did not reach significance, likely because of low power. Participants were mostly white British, with more females than males. The authors suggested clonal diversity may have been underestimated.

This TCR was recovered from an adult who received the AZD1222 COVID-19 vaccine. The chain is encoded by TRBV6-5 joined to TRBJ1-2, and the D gene may be TRBD1, 5 bases matching. The sequencing here drew on peripheral blood, taken 28 days after the second AZD1222 dose. DNA sequence: TGTGCCAGCAGCCGGGACGGCAACTATGGCTACACCTTC. Translated, this is CASSRDGNYGYTF.